The 27 T cell receptor beta chains given below trace back to one sample, sequenced in a study of cytomegalovirus exposure and HLA in healthy donors (dated by TCRdb to about 2017). Library construction relied on the immunoSEQ multiplex PCR assay. For the multiplex PCR, a mixture combining 60 forward primers for TCR Vbeta segments and 13 reverse primers for TCR Jbeta segments was used. Sourced from immuneACCESS, this table was stored by TCRdb with only in-frame sequences that have V and J called. A share of the clones is absent; for the studies checked, an unresolved V gene accounts for under half, and the remainder has no known explanation. This sample has under 110,000 clones in its table, and around 75% of those were observed once. The top ten clonotypes cover about 10% of the sample. Sequencing was done on a sample of PBMCs. The receptors shown here come from a man aged 50-59 years in good health and CMV-seronegative.

This clone was picked up a small number of times. The rearrangement uses TRBV29-1 and TRBJ2-5; D call uncertain. The CDR3 runs to 12 residues. V dropped 5 bases and J dropped 5 bases, with 12 bases sitting between them. Germline V gene lookup returns CDR1 SQVTM and CDR2 ANQGSEA. CDR3 in amino acids: CSVKGQLETQYF. The CDR3 DNA follows: TGCAGCGTTAAAGGGCAATTGGAGACCCAGTACTTC.

This chain connects TRBV28 to TRBJ2-7; TRBD2 matches at 7 bases. CDR1 and CDR2 (germline): MDHEN, SYDVKM. The trim removed 6 bases at V and 0 bases at J, leaving 5 bases unmatched. The CDR3 covers 14 residues. CDR3 protein: CASSPAGVSYEQYF. The DNA of the CDR3 is TGTGCCAGCAGCCCTGCGGGAGTCTCCTACGAGCAGTACTTC.

The rearrangement uses TRBV19 and TRBJ2-2; no firm D call. CDR1 is LNHDA, CDR2 SQIVND, per germline (reference sequence). The CDR3 length is 13 residues. V lost 0 bases, J lost 7 bases, and 6 bases lay in between. The CDR3 bases are TGTGCCAGTAGTATAGATCAGGACGGGGAGCTGTTTTTT. Translating gives CASSIDQDGELFF.

This chain links TRBV6-5 with TRBJ1-5; D perhaps matches TRBD1 (5 bases). This CDR3 is 14 amino acids long. Trimming cost V 6 bases and J 7 bases, with 16 bases left between them. In germline, CDR1 is MNHEY, CDR2 SVGAGI. CDR3 residues: CASRRWRDGQPQHF. For the CDR3, the DNA is TGTGCCAGCAGGCGGTGGAGGGACGGGCAGCCCCAGCATTTT.

This chain links TRBV7-2 with TRBJ2-3, with 10 bases matching TRBD2. The CDR3 loop spans 18 amino acids. Germline V CDR1 and CDR2: SGHTA, FQGNSA. J gave up 0 bases and V 2 bases, and 8 bases lay outside the gene matches. The CDR3 DNA reads as TGTGCCAGCAGCTTAACAGCGGGAGGGGGGACTAGCACAGATACGCAGTATTTT. Translating gives CASSLTAGGGTSTDTQYF. The whole variable domain, filled in from reference TRBV7-2 and TRBJ2-3, reads GAGVSQSPSNKVTEKGKDVELRCDPISGHTALYWYRQSLGQGLEFLIYFQGNSAPDKSGLPSDRFSAERTGGSVSTLTIQRTQQEDSAVYLCASSLTAGGGTSTDTQYFGPGTRLTVL.

This clone has only one observation. The chain couples TRBV6-5 to TRBJ2-3; 7 bases are shared with TRBD2. With 10 bases clipped from V and 5 bases from J, the junction kept 9 bases outside the gene matches. Per the germline V gene, CDR1 is MNHEY and CDR2 is SVGAGI. The CDR3 extends over 13 amino acids. The CDR3 region is CATRGGSGDTQYF. CDR3 DNA sequence: TGTGCCACCCGCGGGGGATCAGGAGATACGCAGTATTTT.

For the CDR3, the DNA is TGTGCCAGCAGCCCCACCCGGGACAGAACTGAAAAACTGTTTTTT. Translating it yields CASSPTRDRTEKLFF. The chain has TRBV5-4 and TRBJ1-4; 7 nucleotides agree with TRBD1. There are 15 residues in the CDR3. CDR1 is SGHNT and CDR2 is YYREEE in the germline V gene (reference sequence). Losses at the gene ends were 4 bases for V and 7 bases for J; bases not matched to a gene: 10.

The chain recombines TRBV6-5 with TRBJ2-1; 8 bases align to TRBD2. Germline V gives CDR1 MNHEY, CDR2 SVGAGI. Trimming cost V 4 bases and J 2 bases; bases outside gene matches: 4. The CDR3 spans 15 residues. CDR3 region: CASSSGLAAYNEQFF. The CDR3 DNA follows: TGTGCCAGCAGTTCCGGACTAGCCGCCTACAATGAGCAGTTCTTC.

The chain combines TRBV5-1 with TRBJ2-2; TRBD2 aligns across 7 bases. The germline gives CDR1 SGHRS, CDR2 YFSETQ. This CDR3 has 16 amino acids. Trimming at V came to 2 bases and at J to 0 bases, leaving 4 bases not matched to a gene. CDR3 DNA: TGCGCCAGCAGCTTTACCAGCGGGGCGAACACCGGGGAGCTGTTTTTT. Its protein product is CASSFTSGANTGELFF.

This clone was detected a few times. V and J are TRBV6-1 and TRBJ2-2; TRBD2 is a possible D gene (6 bases). The CDR3 has 15 amino acids. Germline values: CDR1 MNHNS, CDR2 SASEGT. V lost 6 bases to trimming and J lost 6 bases, with 17 bases between them. The CDR3 coding sequence is TGTGCCAGCAGCCACCGGGAGTACCATCCCGGGGAGCTGTTTTTT. It translates to CASSHREYHPGELFF.

The chain carries TRBV6-1 and TRBJ1-2; possibly TRBD1 for D (5 bases). Germline V gene data show CDR1 as MNHNS and CDR2 as SASEGT. The CDR3 extends over 15 amino acids. Trimming left V 6 bases short and J 2 bases short, with 16 bases between. The DNA for the CDR3 is TGTGCCAGCAGCCGAAGCGGGGGTTTAAACTATGGCTACACCTTC. This codes for CASSRSGGLNYGYTF.

This chain connects TRBV6-5 to TRBJ1-1, with a possible D match to TRBD1 (5 bases). CDR1 and CDR2 (germline): MNHEY, SVGAGI. Trimming pared 6 bases from V and 0 bases from J, leaving 14 bases between. The CDR3 contains 15 residues. As DNA, the CDR3 is TGTGCCAGCAGATCGGAAGGGGCGGTGAACACTGAAGCTTTCTTT. Its protein product is CASRSEGAVNTEAFF.

The chain has TRBV6-5 and TRBJ1-2; D remains ambiguous. The CDR3 contains 14 residues. V lost 2 bases, J lost 6 bases, and 13 bases lay in between. The germline V gene encodes CDR1 MNHEY and CDR2 SVGAGI. For the CDR3, the DNA is TGTGCCAGCAGTTACAATGCGGGTTCAAATGGCTACACCTTC. The encoded protein is CASSYNAGSNGYTF.

The CDR3 reads CSVSATGGGTDTQYF. The CDR3 DNA sequence: TGCAGCGTTAGCGCCACAGGGGGAGGCACAGATACGCAGTATTTT. The genes are TRBV29-1 and TRBJ2-3; 8 bases line up with TRBD1. With V trimmed by 5 bases and J by 1 base, 8 bases remained unmatched. The CDR3 has 15 amino acids. The germline gives CDR1 SQVTM, CDR2 ANQGSEA.

The sample holds a few counts of this clone. The genes are TRBV19 and TRBJ1-1; D may be TRBD1 (5 bases). The V and J ends lost 1 base and 0 bases respectively, with 15 bases between them. Germline V gives CDR1 LNHDA, CDR2 SQIVND (reference sequence). The CDR3 is made up of 17 amino acids. CDR3 amino acids: CASSIGGGVGVNTEAFF. The CDR3 DNA reads TGTGCCAGTAGTATAGGGGGCGGAGTTGGGGTGAACACTGAAGCTTTCTTT.

The V gene is TRBV2, the J gene TRBJ2-7; the match to TRBD2 covers 9 bases. V was clipped by 8 bases and J by 9 bases; unmatched bases: 11. Germline V gives CDR1 SNHLY, CDR2 FYNNEI. The CDR3 loop spans 13 amino acids. The CDR3 loop is CASARGGAKMQYF. CDR3 coding DNA: TGTGCCAGCGCGCGCGGGGGGGCTAAGATGCAGTACTTC.

Only a few counts were recorded for this clone. The rearrangement joins TRBV29-1 to TRBJ1-5, with 11 bases aligning to TRBD1. The CDR3 extends over 13 amino acids. The J segment lost 11 bases and the V segment lost 7 bases, leaving 10 bases of the junction unmatched. Per germline, CDR1 SQVTM and CDR2 ANQGSEA. CDR3 sequence (DNA): TGCAGCGCCCAAGGGACAGGGGGATCGACCCAGCATTTT. This sequence encodes CSAQGTGGSTQHF.

This rearrangement joins TRBV30 to TRBJ2-1, with D perhaps TRBD1 (7 bases). Per germline, CDR1 GTSNPN and CDR2 SVGIG (reference sequence). V lost 4 bases and J lost 7, with 17 bases in between. The CDR3 covers 14 residues. The CDR3 bases are TGTGCCTGGACCGGAGGGGGCGCGAGGAATGAGCAGTTCTTC. Amino acid sequence: CAWTGGGARNEQFF.

The CDR3: CASIPEPEKLFF. CDR3 bases: TGTGCCAGCATCCCCGAGCCTGAAAAACTGTTTTTT. This chain joins TRBV25-1 and TRBJ1-4; no reliable D call. Germline V gene lookup returns CDR1 MGHDK and CDR2 SYGVNS. The CDR3 length is 12 residues. The V end was cut by 7 bases, the J end by 7 bases, with 10 bases between.

The V call is TRBV5-4, the J call TRBJ1-2; 7 positions match TRBD1. This CDR3 has 14 amino acids. Unmatched junction bases numbered 8, after V lost 5 bases and J lost 4 bases. Germline CDR1 and CDR2: SGHNT and YYREEE (reference sequence). The chain's CDR3 is CASRRAGGSYGYTF. The CDR3 bases are TGTGCCAGCAGGAGGGCAGGGGGATCCTATGGCTACACCTTC.

In DNA form, the CDR3 reads TGTGCCAGCAGCCGACAGGGAATGAATTCACCCCTCCACTTT. The encoded protein is CASSRQGMNSPLHF. The J gene is TRBJ1-6, the V gene TRBV6-5; 7 bases agree with TRBD1. The germline V gene has CDR1 MNHEY and CDR2 SVGAGI. The CDR3 covers 14 residues. V gave up 6 bases and J gave up 7 bases; unmatched junction bases: 6.

V and J are TRBV18 and TRBJ2-7, with a tentative D call TRBD1 (6 bases). Between the trimmed V and J ends, which lost 1 base and 5 bases, there was a span of 9 bases. Germline-derived CDR1 and CDR2 are KGHSH and LQKENI. The CDR3 contains 13 residues. CDR3 in amino acids: CASSPQNRDEQYF. CDR3 DNA: TGTGCCAGCTCACCACAAAACAGGGACGAGCAGTACTTC.

V and J are TRBV6-4 and TRBJ1-2; D possibly corresponds to TRBD1 (6 bases). Germline V CDR1 and CDR2: MRHNA, SNTAGT. V lost 5 bases, J lost 0 bases, and 13 bases lay in between. The CDR3 is made up of 15 amino acids. The DNA for the CDR3 is TGTGCCAGCAGTCCAGAACAGGGTGCTAACTATGGCTACACCTTC. This encodes CASSPEQGANYGYTF.

J is TRBJ1-6 and V is TRBV2; TRBD1 matches at 7 bases. Germline CDR1 SNHLY, CDR2 FYNNEI. V lost 10 bases to trimming and J lost 5 bases; unmatched junction nucleotides: 8. The CDR3 is 14 amino acids. DNA of the CDR3: TGTGCCACACTAGGGGGCGCCGATAATTCACCCCTCCACTTT. Protein product: CATLGGADNSPLHF.

The chain recombines TRBV6-1 with TRBJ1-6; D not certain. Germline V gives CDR1 MNHNS, CDR2 SASEGT. The CDR3 totals 13 residues. Trimming stripped 0 bases from V and 9 bases from J, with 6 bases between. CDR3 loop: CASSEAGVSPLHF. DNA of the CDR3: TGTGCCAGCAGTGAAGCAGGAGTTTCACCCCTCCACTTT.

The gene calls are TRBV9 and TRBJ2-2; 11 bases agree with TRBD2. There are 15 residues in the CDR3. The germline V gene has CDR1 SGDLS and CDR2 YYNGEE. Germline trimming cut 5 bases from V and 6 bases from J; bases unmatched to any gene: 6. The CDR3 loop is CASRGTSGSPGELFF. CDR3 DNA: TGTGCCAGCAGGGGTACTAGCGGGAGTCCCGGGGAGCTGTTTTTT.

The chain combines TRBV15 with TRBJ1-2, with D tentatively TRBD1 (5 bases). V dropped 11 bases and J dropped 0 bases, with 10 bases sitting between them. CDR1 is LNHNV and CDR2 is YYDKDF in the germline V gene (reference sequence). CDR3 length: 12 amino acids. CDR3 nucleotide sequence: TGTGCCCGACAGAAACCTAACTATGGCTACACCTTC. It encodes CARQKPNYGYTF.